This T cell receptor (beta chain) was identified in a study of response to subunit inactivated influenza vaccine. To note about this clonotype: Its antigen is still unknown.

TCRdb re-called the RT-PCR reads through MiXCR, storing one row per CDR3 protein. This table has roughly 460,000 distinct CDR3 sequences, approximately 9.9% appearing once. Study findings and constraints: Few additional T cells are recruited per seasonal influenza vaccination, authors suggested.

The sequences come from PBMCs from blood, collected more than 35 days after vaccination. This receptor was obtained from a man aged 50 to 59 who received an inactivated influenza vaccine.

DNA of the CDR3: TGTGCCACCCTTCCAGCCGGGACAGCTTACTATGGCTACACCTTC. This codes for CATLPAGTAYYGYTF. The chain couples TRBV10-3 to TRBJ1-2; 7 bases are shared with TRBD1. This CDR3 has 15 amino acids. Germline loops: CDR1 ENHRY, CDR2 SYGVKD. J lost 3 bases, V lost 10 bases, and 14 bases had no gene match.